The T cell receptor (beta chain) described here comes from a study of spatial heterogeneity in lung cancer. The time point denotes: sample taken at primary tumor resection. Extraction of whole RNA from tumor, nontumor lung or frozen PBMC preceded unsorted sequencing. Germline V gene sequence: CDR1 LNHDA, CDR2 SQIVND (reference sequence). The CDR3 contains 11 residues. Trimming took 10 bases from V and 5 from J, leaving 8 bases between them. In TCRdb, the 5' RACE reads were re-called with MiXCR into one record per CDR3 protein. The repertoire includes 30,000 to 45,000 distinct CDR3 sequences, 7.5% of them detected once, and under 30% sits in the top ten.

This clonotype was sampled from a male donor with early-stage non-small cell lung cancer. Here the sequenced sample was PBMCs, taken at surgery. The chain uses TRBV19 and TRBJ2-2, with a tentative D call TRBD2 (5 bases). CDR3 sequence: CATRGTGELFF. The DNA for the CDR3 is TGTGCCACCCGAGGGACCGGGGAGCTGTTTTTT.